What follows are 26 T cell receptor beta chains derived from one specimen sequenced in a study of blood T cell repertoires in COVID-19. This table comes from immunoSEQ multiplex PCR, and its TCRdb copy is limited to in-frame clones, with some not included. The sample has 270,000 or so clones; roughly 84% are singletons. The sequenced material came from PBMCs or T cells enriched from blood (not recorded which). The receptor source for this set is a man between 45 and 60 years old who had recovered from COVID-19.

The V and J genes are TRBV28 and TRBJ1-1; D remains ambiguous. Germline loops: CDR1 MDHEN, CDR2 SYDVKM. The germline V and J ends were trimmed by 8 bases and 3 bases, with 7 bases remaining between them. The CDR3 is 11 amino acids. For the CDR3, the DNA is TGTGCCAGCCGGTCGGACACTGAAGCTTTCTTT. Translation gives CASRSDTEAFF.

Concerning this clone: Other DNA sequences in this sample translate to the same CDR3. The V gene is TRBV5-1, the J gene TRBJ2-2; D is undetermined. The germline V and J ends were trimmed by 5 bases and 6 bases, with 11 bases remaining between them. The CDR3 spans 13 residues. Germline loops: CDR1 SGHRS, CDR2 YFSETQ. CDR3 bases: TGCGCCAGCAGGGCTGATGGCTCCGGGGAGCTGTTTTTT. As protein: CASRADGSGELFF.

The genes are TRBV19 and TRBJ2-1; 9 bases line up with TRBD2. CDR3 length equals 16 residues. CDR1 LNHDA and CDR2 SQIVND come from the germline V gene (reference sequence). Trimming cost V 7 bases and J 0 bases; bases outside gene matches: 7. CDR3 amino acids: CASTWNSGSSYNEQFF. The CDR3 DNA sequence: TGTGCCAGTACTTGGAATAGCGGGAGCTCCTACAATGAGCAGTTCTTC.

The chain carries TRBV19 and TRBJ2-2; 9 bases are a match to TRBD1. CDR1 and CDR2 from the germline V gene are LNHDA and SQIVND (reference sequence). CDR3 length: 15 residues. J gave up 4 bases and V 5 bases, and 5 bases lay outside the gene matches. This chain's CDR3 is CASSPQGASTGELFF. The CDR3 DNA reads TGTGCCAGTAGTCCACAGGGGGCCAGCACCGGGGAGCTGTTTTTT. Complete variable domain (other parts from reference TRBV19 and TRBJ2-2): DGGITQSPKYLFRKEGQNVTLSCEQNLNHDAMYWYRQDPGQGLRLIYYSQIVNDFQKGDIAEGYSVSREKKESFPLTVTSAQKNPTAFYLCASSPQGASTGELFFGEGSRLTVL.

The chain recombines TRBV19 with TRBJ1-5, with D uncertain. The CDR3 is made up of 13 amino acids. The germline V and J ends were trimmed by 6 bases and 7 bases, with 13 bases remaining between them. CDR1 and CDR2 from the germline V gene are LNHDA and SQIVND (reference sequence). CDR3 bases: TGTGCCAGTAGCCCCGGGTGGTGGCAGCCCCAGCATTTT. Amino acids: CASSPGWWQPQHF. Filled out from reference TRBV19 and TRBJ1-5, the complete variable domain reads DGGITQSPKYLFRKEGQNVTLSCEQNLNHDAMYWYRQDPGQGLRLIYYSQIVNDFQKGDIAEGYSVSREKKESFPLTVTSAQKNPTAFYLCASSPGWWQPQHFGDGTRLSIL.

The CDR3 sequence is CASSLIRGGNEQYF. CDR3 nucleotide sequence: TGTGCCAGCAGCTTAATCCGCGGCGGCAACGAGCAGTACTTC. The gene calls are TRBV7-9 and TRBJ2-7; unclear D gene. Germline V gene lookup returns CDR1 SEHNR and CDR2 FQNEAQ (reference sequence). V shed 2 bases and J shed 5 bases, with 13 bases lying between them. The CDR3 totals 14 residues.

This clone was detected once. The V and J genes are TRBV28 and TRBJ2-3; D is possibly TRBD2 (5 bases). The CDR3 spans 15 residues. Trimming stripped 6 bases from V and 3 bases from J, with 16 bases between. The germline CDR1 and CDR2 sequences are MDHEN and SYDVKM. The CDR3, as DNA: TGTGCCAGCAGGCCTAGCCTCCAAAAGACAGATACGCAGTATTTT. Protein sequence: CASRPSLQKTDTQYF.

This clone came up a few times. The chain is built from TRBV6-6 and TRBJ1-1; the D is unclear. Between the trimmed V and J ends, which lost 7 bases and 1 base, there was a span of 13 bases. Per the germline V gene, CDR1 is MNHNY and CDR2 is SVGAGI (reference sequence). This CDR3 comprises 14 residues. Here the CDR3 reads CASTLRSRNTEAFF. The CDR3 DNA sequence: TGTGCCAGCACCTTAAGGAGTAGGAACACTGAAGCTTTCTTT.

This rearrangement joins TRBV18 to TRBJ1-2, with 7 bases aligning to TRBD1. CDR1 KGHSH and CDR2 LQKENI come from the germline V gene. The CDR3 loop spans 13 amino acids. Trimming at V came to 3 bases and at J to 4 bases, leaving 2 bases not matched to a gene. CDR3 sequence (DNA): TGTGCCAGCTCACCTGACAGGGCCTATGGCTACACCTTC. Protein sequence: CASSPDRAYGYTF.

This sequence joins TRBV10-1 and TRBJ1-1, with D tentatively TRBD1 (5 bases). Germline CDR1 WNHNN, CDR2 SYGVQD (reference sequence). This CDR3 comprises 13 residues. Between the trimmed V and J ends, which lost 5 bases and 0 bases, there was a span of 7 bases. CDR3 sequence (DNA): TGCGCCAGCAGTCCAGGGCTGAACACTGAAGCTTTCTTT. It specifies CASSPGLNTEAFF.

The rearrangement links TRBV6-2 or TRBV6-3 to TRBJ2-1, with 11 bases lining up with TRBD2. CDR3 size: 19 residues. Germline V gene data show CDR1 as MNHEY and CDR2 as SVGEGT. J was trimmed by 2 bases and V by 0 bases; bases with no gene match: 9. The CDR3 DNA reads as TGTGCCAGCAGTTACTCGACGGTAGCGGGAGGGCCCCCCTACAATGAGCAGTTCTTC. Its protein product is CASSYSTVAGGPPYNEQFF.

The J gene is TRBJ2-5, the V gene TRBV27, with TRBD1 matching 10 bases. Germline V gives CDR1 MNHEY, CDR2 SMNVEV (reference sequence). V shed 3 bases, J shed 3 bases, and the junction held 4 bases outside the gene matches. The CDR3 covers 15 residues. CDR3 loop: CASSLGQGWEETQYF. CDR3 coding DNA: TGTGCCAGCAGTTTGGGACAGGGGTGGGAAGAGACCCAGTACTTC.

The V and J genes are TRBV21-1 and TRBJ2-6; the D call TRBD1 from the table was never checked on the DNA. TRBV21-1 is a pseudogene. This CDR3 has 19 residues. CDR3 coding DNA: TGTGCCACTATTCGCTCCCGGGACAGGGACGCTCCTGGGGCCAACGTCCTGACTTTC. Its protein is CATIRSRDRDAPGANVLTF.

This clone was seen only a few times. The chain couples TRBV27 to TRBJ2-2; tentatively, D is TRBD1 (7 bases). V lost 2 bases, J lost 7 bases, and 14 bases lay in between. The CDR3 has 15 amino acids. Germline values: CDR1 MNHEY, CDR2 SMNVEV (reference sequence). CDR3 DNA sequence: TGTGCCAGCAGTTTACAGGGGGGTCTAAGCGGGGAGCTGTTTTTT. It is translated as CASSLQGGLSGELFF.

In the case of this clone: The sample has other DNA sequences that encode this CDR3 too. The rearrangement uses TRBV3-1 (or the pseudogene TRBV3-2) and TRBJ2-1, with D unclear. This CDR3 is 11 amino acids long. CDR1 and CDR2 from the germline V gene are LGHDT and YNNKEL (reference sequence). Trimming removed 4 bases at V and 7 bases at J, with 5 bases between. CDR3 nucleotide sequence: TGTGCCAGCAGCCTCCTGAATGAGCAGTTCTTC. As protein: CASSLLNEQFF.

This chain connects TRBV2 to TRBJ2-7, with TRBD2 identical over 7 bases. Germline V CDR1 and CDR2: SNHLY, FYNNEI. The CDR3 length is 14 residues. V was pared by 0 bases and J by 1 base, with 0 bases of the junction left unmatched. The CDR3 region is CASSEAGGSYEQYF. The DNA for the CDR3 is TGTGCCAGCAGTGAAGCGGGAGGGTCCTACGAGCAGTACTTC.

V and J are TRBV30 and TRBJ1-5; D remains unclear. The ends were cut back, 4 bases at V and 2 bases at J, with 9 bases in the middle. The CDR3 has 13 residues. CDR1 GTSNPN and CDR2 SVGIG come from the germline V gene (reference sequence). The CDR3 DNA reads TGTGCCTGGACCCACGGGGGCAATCAGCCCCAGCATTTT. Amino acid sequence: CAWTHGGNQPQHF.

The sample holds one count of this clone. The chain combines TRBV12-3 or TRBV12-4 with TRBJ1-1; D not resolved. CDR3 length: 13 amino acids. Trimming took 3 bases from V and 11 from J, leaving 16 bases between them. The CDR3 sequence is CASSLAFSHPAFF. The CDR3 DNA reads TGTGCCAGCAGTTTGGCCTTTTCCCACCCGGCTTTCTTT.

This clone was seen more than once but under ten times. This sequence joins TRBV5-6 and TRBJ2-7, with 7 positions matching TRBD1. Per germline, CDR1 SGHDT and CDR2 YYEEEE. Losses at the gene ends were 0 bases for V and 2 bases for J; bases not matched to a gene: 5. The CDR3 is made up of 15 amino acids. The CDR3 DNA reads as TGTGCCAGCAGCTTGGGGGGGACAGTTACCTACGAGCAGTACTTC. Protein: CASSLGGTVTYEQYF.

The gene calls are TRBV9 and TRBJ1-6; 8 positions agree with TRBD1. V lost 1 base and J lost 10; bases outside the gene matches: 7. Looked up from germline, CDR1 is SGDLS and CDR2 is YYNGEE. CDR3 length: 15 amino acids. The CDR3 here is CASSVRTGWGSPLHF. The CDR3, as DNA: TGTGCCAGCAGCGTACGGACAGGGTGGGGATCACCCCTCCACTTT.

The chain employs TRBV29-1 and TRBJ1-1, with D possibly matching TRBD1 (6 bases). Trimming pared 7 bases from V and 4 bases from J, leaving 19 bases between. Germline CDR1 is SQVTM and CDR2 is ANQGSEA. The CDR3 is 14 residues long. The DNA of the CDR3 is TGCAGCGCCGCCGAAAGACAGGCGGGCACTGAAGCTTTCTTT. Translation gives CSAAERQAGTEAFF. The entire variable domain, with the rest obtained from reference TRBV29-1 and TRBJ1-1, is as follows: SAVISQKPSRDICQRGTSLTIQCQVDSQVTMMFWYRQQPGQSLTLIATANQGSEATYESGFVIDKFPISRPNLTFSTLTVSNMSPEDSSIYLCSAAERQAGTEAFFGQGTRLTVV.

This chain links TRBV21-1 with TRBJ2-2; the table calls TRBD2, which could not be checked here. TRBV21-1 is given as a pseudogene. The CDR3 spans 17 residues. The CDR3 spells CASSKALSGRADGELFF. DNA of the CDR3: TGTGCCAGCAGCAAAGCGCTAAGCGGGAGGGCCGACGGGGAGCTGTTTTTT.

The V call is TRBV28, the J call TRBJ2-4, with D possibly being TRBD1 (5 bases). V lost 5 bases and J 10 bases, leaving 9 bases between the germline ends. Germline CDR1 and CDR2: MDHEN and SYDVKM. This CDR3 region has 11 residues. The CDR3 DNA reads as TGTGCCAGCAGTCAGCAGGGTATTCAGTACTTC. Protein product: CASSQQGIQYF.

The chain carries TRBV16 and TRBJ2-4; D possibly corresponds to TRBD2 (6 bases). Deletions cut 0 bases from V and 10 bases from J, with 13 bases between. Germline assignment: CDR1 KGHSY and CDR2 FQNENV. The length of the CDR3 is 14 residues. The CDR3, as DNA: TGTGCCAGCAGCCAATCCGCAGCCGGGGGAATTCAGTACTTC. Its protein product is CASSQSAAGGIQYF.

This chain connects TRBV5-1 to TRBJ1-3; TRBD1 might be the D (6 bases). Germline V gives CDR1 SGHRS, CDR2 YFSETQ. The CDR3 runs to 17 residues. Trimming took 0 bases from V and 0 from J, leaving 13 bases between them. CDR3 sequence: CASSLAGGGLSGNTIYF. CDR3 DNA: TGCGCCAGCAGCTTGGCGGGCGGGGGCCTCTCTGGAAACACCATATATTTT.

This chain joins TRBV29-1 and TRBJ2-7; tentative D call: TRBD2 (6 bases). Trimming left V 7 bases short and J 0 bases short, with 16 bases between. Germline CDR1 is SQVTM and CDR2 is ANQGSEA. This CDR3 has 14 amino acids. As DNA, the CDR3 is TGCAGCGCCCGGCGGGGTCTATCCTCCTACGAGCAGTACTTC. Translation gives CSARRGLSSYEQYF.